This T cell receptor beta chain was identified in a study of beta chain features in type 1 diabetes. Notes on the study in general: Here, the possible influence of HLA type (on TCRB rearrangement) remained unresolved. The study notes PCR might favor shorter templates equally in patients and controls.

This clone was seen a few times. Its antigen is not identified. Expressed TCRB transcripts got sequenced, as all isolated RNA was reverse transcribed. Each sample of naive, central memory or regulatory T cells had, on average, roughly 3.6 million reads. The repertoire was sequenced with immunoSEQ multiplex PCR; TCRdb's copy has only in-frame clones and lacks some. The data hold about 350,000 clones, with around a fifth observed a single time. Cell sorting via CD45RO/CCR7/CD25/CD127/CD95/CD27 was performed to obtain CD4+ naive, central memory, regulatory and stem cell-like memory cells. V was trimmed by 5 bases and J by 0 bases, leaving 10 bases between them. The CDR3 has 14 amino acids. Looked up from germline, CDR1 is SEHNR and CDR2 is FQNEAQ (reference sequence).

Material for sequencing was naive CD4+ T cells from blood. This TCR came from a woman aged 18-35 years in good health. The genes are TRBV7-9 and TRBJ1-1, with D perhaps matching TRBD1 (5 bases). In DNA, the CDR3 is TGTGCCAGCAGCACCGACAGCCTGAACACTGAAGCTTTCTTT. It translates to CASSTDSLNTEAFF.